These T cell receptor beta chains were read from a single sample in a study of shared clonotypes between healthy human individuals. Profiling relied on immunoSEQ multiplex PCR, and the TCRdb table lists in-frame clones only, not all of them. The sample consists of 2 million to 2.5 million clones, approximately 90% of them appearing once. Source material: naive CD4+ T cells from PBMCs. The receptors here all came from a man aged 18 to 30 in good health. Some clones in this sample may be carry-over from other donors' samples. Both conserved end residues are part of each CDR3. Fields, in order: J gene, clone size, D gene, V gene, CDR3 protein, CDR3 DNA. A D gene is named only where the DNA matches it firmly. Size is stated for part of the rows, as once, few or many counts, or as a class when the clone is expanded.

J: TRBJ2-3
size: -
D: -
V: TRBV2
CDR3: CASCPGLSTDTQYF
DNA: TGTGCCAGCTGTCCGGGGCTTAGCACAGATACGCAGTATTTT

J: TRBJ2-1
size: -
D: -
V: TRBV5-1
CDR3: CASSLDLYNEQFF
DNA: TGCGCCAGCAGCTTGGATCTTTACAATGAGCAGTTCTTC

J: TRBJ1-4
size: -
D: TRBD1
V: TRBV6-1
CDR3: CASSEASPGGEKLFF
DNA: TGTGCCAGCAGTGAAGCATCGCCAGGGGGTGAAAAACTGTTTTTT

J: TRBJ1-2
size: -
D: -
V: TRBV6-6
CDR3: CASSYVYIAGLNYTF
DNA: TGTGCCAGCAGTTACGTTTATATCGCTGGGTTAAACTACACCTTC

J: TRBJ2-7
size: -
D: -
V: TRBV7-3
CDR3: CASSPQGPNEQYF
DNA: TGTGCCAGCAGCCCACAGGGCCCGAACGAGCAGTACTTC

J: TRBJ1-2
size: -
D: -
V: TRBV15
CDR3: CATSNGQFGYTF
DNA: TGTGCCACCAGCAATGGACAGTTTGGCTACACCTTC

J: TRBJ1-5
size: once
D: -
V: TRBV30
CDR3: CAWSVGPAGQPQHF
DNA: TGTGCCTGGAGTGTAGGGCCGGCGGGCCAGCCCCAGCATTTT

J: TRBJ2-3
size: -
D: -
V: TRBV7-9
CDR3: CASSFKDNLADTQYF
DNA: TGTGCCAGCAGCTTTAAAGACAATCTTGCAGATACGCAGTATTTT

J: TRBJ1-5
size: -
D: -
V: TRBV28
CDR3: CASCFDRQNQPQHF
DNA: TGTGCCAGCTGCTTTGACAGACAAAATCAGCCCCAGCATTTT

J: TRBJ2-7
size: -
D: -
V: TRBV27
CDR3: CASSLFAQVNSYEQYF
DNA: TGTGCCAGCAGTTTGTTCGCGCAGGTTAACTCCTACGAGCAGTACTTC

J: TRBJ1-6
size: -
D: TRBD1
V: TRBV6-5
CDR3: CASRWTGGSPLHF
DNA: TGTGCCAGCAGATGGACAGGGGGTTCACCCCTCCACTTT

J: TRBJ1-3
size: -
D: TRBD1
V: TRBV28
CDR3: CASSGQGGRNTIYF
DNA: TGTGCCAGCAGTGGGCAGGGGGGGCGAAACACCATATATTTT

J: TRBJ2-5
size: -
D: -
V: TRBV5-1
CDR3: CASSPATYQETQYF
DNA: TGCGCCAGCAGCCCCGCTACGTACCAAGAGACCCAGTACTTC

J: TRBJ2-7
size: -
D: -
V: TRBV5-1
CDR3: CASSDGSSYEQYF
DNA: TGCGCCAGCAGCGACGGGAGCTCCTACGAGCAGTACTTC

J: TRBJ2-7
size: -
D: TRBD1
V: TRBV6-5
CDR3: CASSRQGSPYEQYF
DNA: TGTGCCAGCAGTCGACAGGGCTCACCCTACGAGCAGTACTTC

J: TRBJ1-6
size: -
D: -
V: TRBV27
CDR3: CASSRRRTVEANSPLHF
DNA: TGTGCCAGCAGTAGACGAAGGACGGTGGAGGCCAATTCACCCCTCCACTTT

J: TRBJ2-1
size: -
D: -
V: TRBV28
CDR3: CASHWGSPVGNEQFF
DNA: TGTGCCAGCCACTGGGGCTCCCCTGTGGGCAATGAGCAGTTCTTC

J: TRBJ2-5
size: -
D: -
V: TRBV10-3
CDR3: CAISVPGSRETQYF
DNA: TGTGCCATCAGTGTACCAGGGTCTCGGGAGACCCAGTACTTC

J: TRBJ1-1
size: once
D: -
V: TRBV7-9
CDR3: CASSLSPSLQVAGTEAFF
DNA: TGTGCCAGCAGCTTATCCCCCAGCTTACAGGTGGCTGGCACTGAAGCTTTCTTT

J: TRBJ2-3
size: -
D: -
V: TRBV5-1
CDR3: CASSLTGAEDTQYF
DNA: TGCGCCAGCAGCTTGACTGGGGCTGAGGATACGCAGTATTTT

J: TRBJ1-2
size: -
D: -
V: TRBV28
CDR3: CASSDYGGYTF
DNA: TGTGCCAGCAGTGACTACGGTGGCTACACCTTC

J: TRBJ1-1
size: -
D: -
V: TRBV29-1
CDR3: CSVEAQGEWTEAFF
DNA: TGCAGCGTTGAAGCTCAGGGAGAATGGACTGAAGCTTTCTTT

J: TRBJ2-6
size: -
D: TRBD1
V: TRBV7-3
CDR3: CASSLLGQGSGANVLTF
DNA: TGTGCCAGCAGCCTTCTGGGACAGGGCTCTGGGGCCAACGTCCTGACTTTC

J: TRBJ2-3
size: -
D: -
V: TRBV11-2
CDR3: CASSLVRGSGTDTQYF
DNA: TGTGCCAGCAGCTTAGTCCGGGGGAGTGGGACAGATACGCAGTATTTT

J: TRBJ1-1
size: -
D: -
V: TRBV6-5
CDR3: CASSYSTRGQAFF
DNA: TGTGCCAGCAGTTACTCGACGAGAGGCCAAGCTTTCTTT

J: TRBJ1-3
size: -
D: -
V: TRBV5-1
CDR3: CASSLDYSGNTIYF
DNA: TGCGCCAGCAGCTTGGATTACTCTGGAAACACCATATATTTT

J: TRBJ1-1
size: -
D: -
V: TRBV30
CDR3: CAWSQPTAQGHTEAFF
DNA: TGTGCCTGGAGCCAACCTACCGCGCAGGGACACACTGAAGCTTTCTTT

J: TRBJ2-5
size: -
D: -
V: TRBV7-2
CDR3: CASSLRSRETQYF
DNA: TGTGCCAGCAGCTTAAGGTCTAGAGAGACCCAGTACTTC

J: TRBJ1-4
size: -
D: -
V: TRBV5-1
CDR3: CASSLEDPLEKLFF
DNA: TGCGCCAGCAGCTTGGAGGATCCTCTTGAAAAACTGTTTTTT

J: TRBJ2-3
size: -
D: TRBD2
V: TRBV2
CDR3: CASRGLAGSTDTQYF
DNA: TGTGCCAGCAGGGGTCTAGCGGGGTCCACAGATACGCAGTATTTT

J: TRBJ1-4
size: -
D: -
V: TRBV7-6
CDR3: CASSLGGKLFF
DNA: TGTGCCAGCAGCTTAGGTGGGAAACTGTTTTTT

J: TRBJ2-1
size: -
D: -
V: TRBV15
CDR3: CATSRDGRGGYNEQFF
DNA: TGTGCCACCAGCAGAGATGGGAGGGGGGGTTACAATGAGCAGTTCTTC

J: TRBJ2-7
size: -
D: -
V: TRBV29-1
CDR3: CSVGGNPYEQYF
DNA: TGCAGCGTTGGGGGGAACCCCTACGAGCAGTACTTC

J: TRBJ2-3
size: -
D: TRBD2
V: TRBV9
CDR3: CASTRGLAGPDTQYF
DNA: TGTGCCAGCACCCGGGGGCTAGCGGGACCAGATACGCAGTATTTT

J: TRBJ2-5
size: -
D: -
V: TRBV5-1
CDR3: CASSFGLETQYF
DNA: TGCGCCAGCAGCTTTGGATTAGAGACCCAGTACTTC

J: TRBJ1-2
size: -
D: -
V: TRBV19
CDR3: CASSTPREAF
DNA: TGTGCCAGTAGTACCCCCAGGGAAGCCTTC

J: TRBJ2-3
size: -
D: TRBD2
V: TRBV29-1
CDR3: CSAKPAVGTSGKRDTQYF
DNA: TGCAGCGCCAAGCCGGCGGTAGGGACTAGCGGGAAGAGGGATACGCAGTATTTT

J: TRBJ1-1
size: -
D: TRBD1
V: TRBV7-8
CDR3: CASSQFGQAAEAFF
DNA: TGTGCCAGCAGCCAATTTGGACAGGCCGCTGAAGCTTTCTTT

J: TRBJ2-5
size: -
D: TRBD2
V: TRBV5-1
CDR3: CASSWDWGGETQYF
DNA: TGCGCCAGCAGCTGGGACTGGGGGGGAGAGACCCAGTACTTC

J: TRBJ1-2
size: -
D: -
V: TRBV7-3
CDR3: CASSPGDGGYTF
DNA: TGTGCCAGCAGCCCGGGGGACGGTGGCTACACCTTC

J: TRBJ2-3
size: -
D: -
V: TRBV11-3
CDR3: CASSLGTNTDTQYF
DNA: TGTGCCAGCAGCTTAGGAACAAACACAGATACGCAGTATTTT

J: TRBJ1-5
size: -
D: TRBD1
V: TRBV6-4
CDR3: CASSDSGDRPGDQPQHF
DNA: TGTGCCAGCAGTGACTCAGGGGACAGGCCTGGGGATCAGCCCCAGCATTTT

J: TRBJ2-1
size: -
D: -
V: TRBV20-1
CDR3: CRVNNEQFF
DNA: TGCAGGGTAAACAATGAGCAGTTCTTC

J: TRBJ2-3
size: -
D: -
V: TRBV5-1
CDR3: CASTIAGSTDTQYF
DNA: TGCGCCAGCACAATTGCGGGATCCACAGATACGCAGTATTTT